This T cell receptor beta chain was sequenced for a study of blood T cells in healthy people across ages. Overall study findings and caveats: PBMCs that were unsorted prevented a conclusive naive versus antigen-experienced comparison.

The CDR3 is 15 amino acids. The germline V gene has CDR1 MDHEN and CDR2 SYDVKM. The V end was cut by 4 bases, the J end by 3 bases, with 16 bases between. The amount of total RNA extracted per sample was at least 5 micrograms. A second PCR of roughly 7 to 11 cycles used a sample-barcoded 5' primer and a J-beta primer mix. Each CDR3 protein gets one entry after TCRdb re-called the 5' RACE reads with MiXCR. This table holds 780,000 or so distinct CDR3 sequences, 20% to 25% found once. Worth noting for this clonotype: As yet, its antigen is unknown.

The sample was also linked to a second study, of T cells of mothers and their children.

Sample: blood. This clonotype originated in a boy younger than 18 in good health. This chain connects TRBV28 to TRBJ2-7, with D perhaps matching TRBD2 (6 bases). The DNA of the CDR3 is TGTGCCAGCAGTTCCCCGGCTAGCGCTGGCTACGAGCAGTACTTC. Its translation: CASSSPASAGYEQYF.